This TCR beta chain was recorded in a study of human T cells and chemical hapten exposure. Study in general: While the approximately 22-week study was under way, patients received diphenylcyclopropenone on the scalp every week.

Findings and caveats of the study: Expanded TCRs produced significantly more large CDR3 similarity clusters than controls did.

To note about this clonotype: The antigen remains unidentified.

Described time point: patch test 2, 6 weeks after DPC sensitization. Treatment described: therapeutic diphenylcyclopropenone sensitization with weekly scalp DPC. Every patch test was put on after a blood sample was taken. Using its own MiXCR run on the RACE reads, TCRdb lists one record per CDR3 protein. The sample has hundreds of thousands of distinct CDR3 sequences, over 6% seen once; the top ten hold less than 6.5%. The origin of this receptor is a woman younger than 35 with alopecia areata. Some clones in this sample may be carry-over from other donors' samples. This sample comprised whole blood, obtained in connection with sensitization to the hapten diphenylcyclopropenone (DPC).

CDR3 DNA sequence: TGTGCCAGCACCTCATTCTCCTACAATGAGCAGTTCTTC. As protein: CASTSFSYNEQFF. This chain uses TRBV27 with TRBJ2-1, with unresolved D. Germline CDR1 reads MNHEY; CDR2 reads SMNVEV (reference sequence). CDR3 length equals 13 residues. V was shortened by 7 bases and J by 0 bases, with 7 bases between the two germline ends.